This T cell receptor beta chain was sequenced during a study of PD-1 blockade in classical Hodgkin lymphoma (dated by TCRdb to 2020 to 2021). Regarding the research as a whole: The study used CyTOF and TCR beta sequencing to define a peripheral blood immune signature of response to PD-1 blockade in classical Hodgkin lymphoma. Overall study outcomes, separate from this receptor: Baseline TCR diversity was reported as lower in newly diagnosed patients than in healthy donors, and lower still in relapsed/refractory patients. The study was limited to a single clinical trial cohort, and causes of repertoire differences, possibly disease activity or prior therapy, remained undefined.

To note about this clone: The antigen it binds to is not known. Base qualities were left out, and no much larger clone turns up one base away.

Genomic DNA was extracted with the Qiagen DNeasy kit from unsorted PBMCs and from negatively selected CD4+ and CD8+ fractions. TCR beta CDR3 regions were amplified by immunoSEQ multiplex PCR using primers annealing to V and J segments. A synthetic immune receptor repertoire was used to minimize amplification bias, and any residual bias was removed computationally once sequencing was done. On the study's bioinformatics: Repertoire diversity was quantified as the Shannon entropy index using custom Python scripts. Unsorted, CD4+ and CD8+ repertoires were examined separately, except in combined analyses, for which CD4+ and CD8+ sequences were merged in silico. TCRdb mirrors the immuneACCESS table, restricted to in-frame sequences. Some clones are absent from its copies; in checked studies, under half trace to an unresolved V gene, and the reason for the others is unknown. V, J and clone size reflect that table, while D and trimming were determined from the DNA. The sample profile shows tens of thousands of clones; approximately 95% of them were found once. The ten largest clonotypes hold about 3.7% of the sample.

What this sample's time point label stands for: newly diagnosed, previously untreated cHL patient sample. As a comparison group for the relapsed/refractory trial patients, PBMCs from patients with newly diagnosed, previously untreated classical Hodgkin lymphoma were sequenced. Peripheral blood was collected in 8 mL Vacutainer Cell Preparation Tubes, from which PBMCs were isolated by centrifugation and then cryopreserved. The sequence was obtained from a human donor with classical Hodgkin lymphoma. The sequencing sample was made of peripheral blood mononuclear cells (PBMCs).

Read as DNA, the sequence is TGTGCCAGCTCACTCAGGGGATGGGGACAAGGGGGCACTGAAGCTTTCTTT. The translation is CASSLRGWGQGGTEAFF. The rearrangement combines TRBV18 with TRBJ1-1, with a tentative D gene TRBD1 over 6 matching bases. V is clipped by 4 bases and J by 4 bases, and the sequence between their germline boundaries is 22 bases long. The CDR3 measures 17 amino acids from cysteine to phenylalanine. Solely the CDR3 DNA is kept, with 51 bases framed from the first base. CDR1 is given as KGHSH and CDR2 as LQKENI, both from the germline V gene.